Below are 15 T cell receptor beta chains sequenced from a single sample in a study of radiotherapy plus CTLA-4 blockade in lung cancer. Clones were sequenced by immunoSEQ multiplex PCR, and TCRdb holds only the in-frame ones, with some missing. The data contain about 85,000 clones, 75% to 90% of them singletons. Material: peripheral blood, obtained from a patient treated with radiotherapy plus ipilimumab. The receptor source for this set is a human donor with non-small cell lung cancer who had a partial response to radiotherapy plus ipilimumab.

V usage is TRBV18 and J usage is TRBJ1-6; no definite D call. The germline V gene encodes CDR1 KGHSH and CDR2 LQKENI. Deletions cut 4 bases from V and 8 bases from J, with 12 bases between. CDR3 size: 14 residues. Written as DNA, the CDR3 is TGTGCCAGCTCACAGGCCCTCGGGGATTCACCCCTCCACTTT. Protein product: CASSQALGDSPLHF.

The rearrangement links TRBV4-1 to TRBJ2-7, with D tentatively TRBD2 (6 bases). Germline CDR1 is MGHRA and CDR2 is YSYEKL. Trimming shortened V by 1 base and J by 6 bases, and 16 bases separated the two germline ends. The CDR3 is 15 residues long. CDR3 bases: TGCGCCAGCAGCCAAGGGGAGCGGGCCCCGGCCGAGCAGTACTTC. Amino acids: CASSQGERAPAEQYF.

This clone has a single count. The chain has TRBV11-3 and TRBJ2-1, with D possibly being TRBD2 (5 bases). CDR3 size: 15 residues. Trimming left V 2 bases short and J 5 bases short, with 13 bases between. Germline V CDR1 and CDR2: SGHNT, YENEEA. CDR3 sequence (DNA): TGTGCCAGCAGCTTAAGGGAGCGGACCAACAATGAGCAGTTCTTC. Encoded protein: CASSLRERTNNEQFF.

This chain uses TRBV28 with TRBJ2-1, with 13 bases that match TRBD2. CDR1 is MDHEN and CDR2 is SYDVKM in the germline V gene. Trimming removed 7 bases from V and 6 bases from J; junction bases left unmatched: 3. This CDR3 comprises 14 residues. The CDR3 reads CASKGLAGPNEQFF. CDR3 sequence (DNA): TGTGCCAGCAAGGGACTAGCGGGACCCAATGAGCAGTTCTTC.

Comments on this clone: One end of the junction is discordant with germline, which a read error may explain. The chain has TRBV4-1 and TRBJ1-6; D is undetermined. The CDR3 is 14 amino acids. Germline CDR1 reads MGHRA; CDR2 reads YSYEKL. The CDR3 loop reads CACSQPGDPGPLHF. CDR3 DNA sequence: TGCGCCTGCAGCCAGCCCGGGGATCCGGGACCCCTCCACTTT.

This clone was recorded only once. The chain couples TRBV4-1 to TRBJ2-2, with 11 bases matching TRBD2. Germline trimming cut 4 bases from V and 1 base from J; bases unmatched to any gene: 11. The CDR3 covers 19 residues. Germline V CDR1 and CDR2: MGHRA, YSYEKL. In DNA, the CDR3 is TGCGCCAGCAGCCGAGATTCCGGGACTAGCGGAAAGAACACCGGGGAGCTGTTTTTT. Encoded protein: CASSRDSGTSGKNTGELFF.

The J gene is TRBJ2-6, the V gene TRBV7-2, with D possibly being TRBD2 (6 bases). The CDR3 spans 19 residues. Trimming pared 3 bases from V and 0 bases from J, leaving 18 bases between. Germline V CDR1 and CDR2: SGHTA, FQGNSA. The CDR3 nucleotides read TGTGCCAGCAGCTTGAAGGGAGCGGGTGGAAACTCTGGGGCCAACGTCCTGACTTTC. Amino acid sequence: CASSLKGAGGNSGANVLTF.

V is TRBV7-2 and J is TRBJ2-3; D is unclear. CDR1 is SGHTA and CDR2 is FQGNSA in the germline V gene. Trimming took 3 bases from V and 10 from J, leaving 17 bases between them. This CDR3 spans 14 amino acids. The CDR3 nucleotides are TGTGCCAGCAGCTTGTCTACAGCTATAATGGCGCAGTATTTT. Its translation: CASSLSTAIMAQYF. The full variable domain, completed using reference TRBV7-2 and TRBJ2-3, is GAGVSQSPSNKVTEKGKDVELRCDPISGHTALYWYRQSLGQGLEFLIYFQGNSAPDKSGLPSDRFSAERTGGSVSTLTIQRTQQEDSAVYLCASSLSTAIMAQYFGPGTRLTVL.

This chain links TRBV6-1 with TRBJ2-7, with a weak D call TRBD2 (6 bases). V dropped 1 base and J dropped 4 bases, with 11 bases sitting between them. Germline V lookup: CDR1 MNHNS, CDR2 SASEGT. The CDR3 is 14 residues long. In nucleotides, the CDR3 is TGTGCCAGCAGTGAAGAGTGGGGGAGGTACGAGCAGTACTTC. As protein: CASSEEWGRYEQYF.

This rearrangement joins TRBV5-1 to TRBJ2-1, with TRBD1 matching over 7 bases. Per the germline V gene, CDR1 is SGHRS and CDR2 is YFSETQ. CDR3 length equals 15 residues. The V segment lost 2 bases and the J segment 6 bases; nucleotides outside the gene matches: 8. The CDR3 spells CASSFQGETFNEQFF. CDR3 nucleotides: TGCGCCAGCAGCTTTCAGGGGGAGACTTTCAATGAGCAGTTCTTC. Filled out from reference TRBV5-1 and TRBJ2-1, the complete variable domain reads KAGVTQTPRYLIKTRGQQVTLSCSPISGHRSVSWYQQTPGQGLQFLFEYFSETQRNKGNFPGRFSGRQFSNSRSEMNVSTLELGDSALYLCASSFQGETFNEQFFGPGTRLTVL.

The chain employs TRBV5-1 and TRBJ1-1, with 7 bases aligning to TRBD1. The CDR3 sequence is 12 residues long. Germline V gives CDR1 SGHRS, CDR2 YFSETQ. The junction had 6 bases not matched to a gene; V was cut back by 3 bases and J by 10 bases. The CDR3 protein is CASSSDRYGAFF. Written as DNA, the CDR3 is TGCGCCAGCAGCTCGGACAGGTATGGAGCTTTCTTT.

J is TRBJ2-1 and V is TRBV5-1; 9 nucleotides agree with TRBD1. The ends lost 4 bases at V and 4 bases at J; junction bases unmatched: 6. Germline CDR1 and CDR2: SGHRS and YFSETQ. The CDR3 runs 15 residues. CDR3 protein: CASSPGQGKYNEQFF. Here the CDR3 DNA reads TGCGCCAGCAGCCCCGGACAGGGGAAATACAATGAGCAGTTCTTC.

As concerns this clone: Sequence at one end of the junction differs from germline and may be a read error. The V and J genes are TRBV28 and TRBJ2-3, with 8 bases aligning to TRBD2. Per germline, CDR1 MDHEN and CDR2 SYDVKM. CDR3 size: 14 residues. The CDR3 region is CASGLAGSTDTQYF. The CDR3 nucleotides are TGTGCCAGCGGTTTAGCGGGGAGCACAGATACGCAGTATTTT.

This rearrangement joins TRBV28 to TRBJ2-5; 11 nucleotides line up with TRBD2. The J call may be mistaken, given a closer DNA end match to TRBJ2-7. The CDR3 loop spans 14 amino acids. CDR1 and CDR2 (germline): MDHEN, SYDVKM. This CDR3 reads CASSPGTSGYEQYF. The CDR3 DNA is TGTGCCAGCAGCCCAGGGACTAGCGGCTACGAGCAGTACTTC.

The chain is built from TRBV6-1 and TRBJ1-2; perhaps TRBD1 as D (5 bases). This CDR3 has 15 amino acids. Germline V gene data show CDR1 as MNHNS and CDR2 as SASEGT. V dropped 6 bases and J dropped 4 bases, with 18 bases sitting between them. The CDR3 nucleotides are TGTGCCAGCAGACCATCCTTGGGGCAGGGCTATGGCTACACCTTC. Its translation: CASRPSLGQGYGYTF.